The 21 T cell receptor beta chains below all came from one sample that was sequenced in a study of T cell responses to AZD1222 COVID-19 vaccine. TCRdb keeps only in-frame clones here, not all; method: immunoSEQ multiplex PCR. The sample holds about 140,000 clones; 80% to 95% are singletons and the top ten take around 6.3%. This sample comprised peripheral blood, obtained 28 days after the second AZD1222 dose. The source of these receptors is an adult who received the AZD1222 COVID-19 vaccine.

This CDR3 reads CASNAWFYGYTF. CDR3 coding DNA: TGTGCCAGCAATGCTTGGTTCTATGGCTACACCTTC. This chain connects TRBV6-5 to TRBJ1-2; D is undetermined. The CDR3 is made up of 12 amino acids. V lost 7 bases and J lost 4, with 10 bases in between. Germline values: CDR1 MNHEY, CDR2 SVGAGI.

This rearrangement joins TRBV4-2 to TRBJ1-2, with D uncertain. The V and J ends lost 0 bases and 4 bases respectively, with 12 bases between them. Per the germline V gene, CDR1 is LGHNA and CDR2 is YNFKEQ. The CDR3 is made up of 15 amino acids. The chain's CDR3 is CASSQDPGVPYGYTF. The CDR3 DNA is TGTGCCAGCAGCCAAGATCCTGGGGTACCCTATGGCTACACCTTC.

The chain is built from TRBV21-1 and TRBJ1-3; the D segment call TRBD1 is taken from the table without a DNA check. TRBV21-1 is noted as a pseudogene. This CDR3 contains 15 residues. The CDR3, as DNA: TGTGCCAGCAGCAACAGGGTTAGCTCTGGAAACACCATATATTTT. Amino acids: CASSNRVSSGNTIYF.

The DNA of the CDR3 is TGTGCCAGCAGCACTGCGGGGACAGACAATCAGCCCCAGCATTTT. This sequence encodes CASSTAGTDNQPQHF. This sequence joins TRBV7-2 and TRBJ1-5, with 7 bases fitting TRBD1. CDR1 is SGHTA and CDR2 is FQGNSA in the germline V gene. The CDR3 runs 15 residues. Unmatched junction bases numbered 7, after V lost 5 bases and J lost 3 bases.

This clone was recorded once. This chain uses TRBV28 with TRBJ1-5, with 7 bases fitting TRBD1. Germline lookup yields CDR1 MDHEN and CDR2 SYDVKM. The CDR3 is made up of 15 amino acids. The V gene end was trimmed by 2 bases and the J gene end by 1 base; junction bases not matched to a gene: 2. CDR3 loop: CASSLPQGSNQPQHF. The CDR3, as DNA: TGTGCCAGCAGTTTACCACAGGGGAGCAATCAGCCCCAGCATTTT. Looking up the rest from reference TRBV28 and TRBJ1-5 gives the full variable domain: DVKVTQSSRYLVKRTGEKVFLECVQDMDHENMFWYRQDPGLGLRLIYFSYDVKMKEKGDIPEGYSVSREKKERFSLILESASTNQTSMYLCASSLPQGSNQPQHFGDGTRLSIL.

This chain uses TRBV5-6 with TRBJ1-3, with no clear D. The CDR3 is made up of 12 amino acids. V was pared by 0 bases and J by 5 bases, with 3 bases between. Germline V lookup: CDR1 SGHDT, CDR2 YYEEEE. CDR3 sequence reads: CASSLERNTIYF. As DNA, the CDR3 is TGTGCCAGCAGCTTGGAGAGAAACACCATATATTTT.

The chain is built from TRBV19 and TRBJ1-4; 10 nucleotides align to TRBD1. This CDR3 region has 18 residues. The J segment lost 0 bases and the V segment lost 5 bases, leaving 9 bases of the junction unmatched. CDR1 is LNHDA and CDR2 is SQIVND in the germline V gene (reference sequence). The CDR3 region has the DNA TGTGCCAGTAGTCTCGACGGGACAGGGGTTGCAACTAATGAAAAACTGTTTTTT. Translated: CASSLDGTGVATNEKLFF.

The chain couples TRBV12-5 to TRBJ1-1; 10 nucleotides agree with TRBD1. Trimming took 7 bases from V and 5 from J; bases not matched to a gene: 10. The V gene's germline CDR1 is LGHNT and CDR2 FRNRAP. The CDR3 runs to 15 residues. CDR3 in amino acids: CASAPDRGQRTEAFF. The CDR3, as DNA: TGTGCTAGTGCCCCTGACAGGGGGCAGCGGACTGAAGCTTTCTTT. Based on the CDR3 plus reference TRBV12-5 and TRBJ1-1, the full variable domain is DARVTQTPRHKVTEMGQEVTMRCQPILGHNTVFWYRQTMMQGLELLAYFRNRAPLDDSGMPKDRFSAEMPDATLATLKIQPSEPRDSAVYFCASAPDRGQRTEAFFGQGTRLTVV.

The CDR3 DNA is TGTGCCTGCAGTAGACACACCATAAACACTGAAGCTTTCTTT. Its protein is CACSRHTINTEAFF. V and J are TRBV30 and TRBJ1-1; D gene ambiguous. There are 14 residues in the CDR3. Germline V gene lookup returns CDR1 GTSNPN and CDR2 SVGIG (reference sequence). Trimming cost V 6 bases and J 2 bases, with 16 bases left between them. Combining the CDR3 with reference TRBV30 and TRBJ1-1 gives the whole variable domain SQTIHQWPATLVQPVGSPLSLECTVEGTSNPNLYWYRQAAGRGLQLLFYSVGIGQISSEVPQNLSASRPQDRQFILSSKKLLLSDSGFYLCACSRHTINTEAFFGQGTRLTVV.

The V call is TRBV7-9, the J call TRBJ1-4, with D possibly being TRBD1 (5 bases). The CDR3 is 14 residues long. Germline V gene data show CDR1 as SEHNR and CDR2 as FQNEAQ (reference sequence). Trimming cost V 5 bases and J 8 bases, with 15 bases left between them. CDR3 loop: CASSQAGMEEKLFF. The CDR3 coding sequence is TGTGCCAGCAGCCAGGCAGGGATGGAGGAAAAACTGTTTTTT.

The CDR3 nucleotides are TGTGCCAGCAGCCCCAGCGGGGGGTCGGCCAAAAACATTCAGTACTTC. It encodes CASSPSGGSAKNIQYF. The chain employs TRBV7-3 and TRBJ2-4, with TRBD2 identical over 9 bases. The CDR3 has 16 residues. J lost 1 base, V lost 5 bases, and 6 bases had no gene match. Germline V gene data show CDR1 as SGHTA and CDR2 as FQGTGA.

CDR3 sequence reads: CAWSVYNEQFF. CDR3 DNA sequence: TGTGCCTGGAGTGTGTACAATGAGCAGTTCTTC. The V gene is TRBV30, the J gene TRBJ2-1; D remains ambiguous. Trimming cost V 0 bases and J 4 bases, with 1 base left between them. The CDR3 extends over 11 amino acids. Germline CDR1 and CDR2: GTSNPN and SVGIG (reference sequence).

The table lists this clone with a count of one. The chain is built from TRBV3-1 (or the pseudogene TRBV3-2) and TRBJ2-6, with D possibly TRBD1 on 5 matching bases. Germline V CDR1 and CDR2: LGHDT, YNNKEL (reference sequence). V gave up 2 bases and J gave up 2 bases, with 7 bases separating them. The CDR3 is 15 amino acids. The CDR3 bases are TGTGCCAGCAGCCAAATGACAGCTGGGGCCAACGTCCTGACTTTC. It specifies CASSQMTAGANVLTF.

J is TRBJ1-2 and V is TRBV19; D is perhaps TRBD1 (5 bases). The CDR3 consists of 13 residues. The V gene's germline CDR1 is LNHDA and CDR2 SQIVND (reference sequence). The germline V and J ends were trimmed by 5 bases and 8 bases, with 15 bases remaining between them. The chain's CDR3 is CASSPDTGGGYTF. Written as DNA, the CDR3 is TGTGCCAGTAGTCCGGACACGGGCGGGGGCTACACCTTC.

The J gene is TRBJ1-3, the V gene TRBV3-1 (or the pseudogene TRBV3-2), with a weak D call TRBD1 (5 bases). Germline values: CDR1 LGHDT, CDR2 YNNKEL (reference sequence). The ends were cut back, 3 bases at V and 2 bases at J, with 8 bases in the middle. CDR3 length: 14 residues. The CDR3: CASSHQGPGNTIYF. CDR3 DNA: TGTGCCAGCAGCCACCAGGGACCTGGAAACACCATATATTTT.

This chain links TRBV19 with TRBJ1-2; 8 nucleotides line up with TRBD1. The CDR3 contains 15 residues. Trimming removed 3 bases from V and 4 bases from J; junction bases left unmatched: 7. Looked up from germline, CDR1 is LNHDA and CDR2 is SQIVND (reference sequence). The CDR3 bases are TGTGCCAGTAGTATCCCGGGACAGGCAGTCTATGGCTACACCTTC. It specifies CASSIPGQAVYGYTF.

The gene calls are TRBV19 and TRBJ2-1; the D gene is possibly TRBD1 (6 bases). Trimming pared 4 bases from V and 4 bases from J, leaving 11 bases between. The germline gives CDR1 LNHDA, CDR2 SQIVND (reference sequence). This CDR3 comprises 14 residues. CDR3 sequence (DNA): TGTGCCAGTAGTACTAACAGGGAGTACAATGAGCAGTTCTTC. Protein: CASSTNREYNEQFF.

The CDR3 DNA sequence: TGTGCCAGCAGCTTTAGGCCCGAGTATGGCTACACCTTC. This sequence encodes CASSFRPEYGYTF. V is TRBV7-9 and J is TRBJ1-2; D unresolved. The CDR3 has 13 amino acids. CDR1 and CDR2 from the germline V gene are SEHNR and FQNEAQ (reference sequence). V was shortened by 3 bases and J by 5 bases, with 10 bases between the two germline ends. The full variable domain, completed using reference TRBV7-9 and TRBJ1-2, is DTGVSQNPRHKITKRGQNVTFRCDPISEHNRLYWYRQTLGQGPEFLTYFQNEAQLEKSRLLSDRFSAERPKGSFSTLEIQRTEQGDSAMYLCASSFRPEYGYTFGSGTRLTVV.

This chain connects TRBV3-1 (or the pseudogene TRBV3-2) to TRBJ1-6; TRBD1 aligns across 7 bases. This CDR3 comprises 17 residues. Germline V CDR1 and CDR2: LGHDT, YNNKEL (reference sequence). The V and J ends lost 4 bases and 6 bases, in that order; junction bases with no gene match: 12. CDR3 coding DNA: TGTGCCAGCAGCCGGACAGGCCCGATTAGGACTAATTCACCCCTCCACTTT. It yields the protein CASSRTGPIRTNSPLHF.

The chain combines TRBV30 with TRBJ1-2; D uncertain. V lost 3 bases to trimming and J lost 2 bases, with 10 bases between them. Germline V gives CDR1 GTSNPN, CDR2 SVGIG (reference sequence). The CDR3 is 13 residues long. CDR3 loop: CAWRLGPNYGYTF. CDR3 coding DNA: TGTGCCTGGAGGCTAGGGCCAAACTATGGCTACACCTTC. The complete variable domain, with remaining parts taken from reference TRBV30 and TRBJ1-2, reads SQTIHQWPATLVQPVGSPLSLECTVEGTSNPNLYWYRQAAGRGLQLLFYSVGIGQISSEVPQNLSASRPQDRQFILSSKKLLLSDSGFYLCAWRLGPNYGYTFGSGTRLTVV.

The chain joins TRBV5-6 to TRBJ2-7, with 10 bases lining up with TRBD1. Looked up from germline, CDR1 is SGHDT and CDR2 is YYEEEE. V gave up 3 bases and J gave up 4 bases; unmatched junction bases: 4. CDR3 length equals 14 residues. The CDR3 here is CASSSGTGVYEQYF. In nucleotides, the CDR3 is TGTGCCAGCAGCTCCGGGACAGGGGTATACGAGCAGTACTTC.